A single sample gave rise to the 9 T cell receptor beta chains below, sequenced in a study of shared clonotypes between healthy human individuals. In the naive CD8 group, cells lacked CD45RO and were positively selected for CCR7, so terminally differentiated effector memory CD45RA+ cells were left out. The data were produced by immunoSEQ multiplex PCR, yet TCRdb's version contains in-frame clones alone and is incomplete. The repertoire holds about 2 million clones, with roughly 95% as singletons. Material: naive CD8+ T cells sorted from blood. These receptor sequences come from a man aged 18 to 29 in good health.

The V call is TRBV27, the J call TRBJ2-5; unclear D gene. Trimming cost V 6 bases and J 5 bases, with 13 bases left between them. This CDR3 has 13 residues. Germline CDR1 and CDR2: MNHEY and SMNVEV (reference sequence). As DNA, the CDR3 is TGTGCCAGCAGCACGACTGGGTGGGAGACCCAGTACTTC. Translating gives CASSTTGWETQYF.

V gene TRBV6-1 combines with J gene TRBJ2-7; weak D call: TRBD2 (5 bases). Trimming stripped 1 base from V and 3 bases from J, with 19 bases between. Germline V lookup: CDR1 MNHNS, CDR2 SASEGT. The CDR3 consists of 17 residues. The CDR3 DNA follows: TGTGCCAGCAGTGAAGAGACTACCCGCGGCTTCGGCTACGAGCAGTACTTC. Translated, it gives CASSEETTRGFGYEQYF.

V usage is TRBV11-1 and J usage is TRBJ2-7; tentatively, D is TRBD1 or TRBD2 (5 bases each). The CDR3 is 14 amino acids. The V and J ends lost 4 bases and 0 bases respectively, with 10 bases between them. Germline V gives CDR1 SGHAT, CDR2 FQDESV (reference sequence). CDR3 protein: CASSWDGLSYEQYF. The CDR3 DNA reads TGTGCCAGCAGCTGGGACGGACTCTCCTACGAGCAGTACTTC.

The V and J genes are TRBV4-3 and TRBJ2-7, with 9 bases matching TRBD1. The CDR3 is 16 residues long. The germline V gene encodes CDR1 LGHNA and CDR2 YSLEER. With 0 bases clipped from V and 3 bases from J, the junction kept 6 bases outside the gene matches. The CDR3 nucleotides are TGCGCCAGCAGCCAAGATGCGACAGGGGGAGTCTACGAGCAGTACTTC. Translating it yields CASSQDATGGVYEQYF.

The chain is built from TRBV30 and TRBJ2-2; 8 bases agree with TRBD1. This CDR3 spans 12 amino acids. CDR1 and CDR2 from the germline V gene are GTSNPN and SVGIG (reference sequence). V lost 4 bases and J lost 6; bases outside the gene matches: 1. CDR3 nucleotide sequence: TGTGCCTGGACAGGGGGCCCCGGGGAGCTGTTTTTT. Translating gives CAWTGGPGELFF.

This clone has just one count. V usage is TRBV27 and J usage is TRBJ2-1; D may correspond to TRBD1 or TRBD2 (5 bases each). V dropped 4 bases and J dropped 3 bases, with 13 bases sitting between them. The CDR3 runs 15 residues. Looked up from germline, CDR1 is MNHEY and CDR2 is SMNVEV (reference sequence). This chain's CDR3 is CASSSPQRGYNEQFF. As DNA, the CDR3 is TGTGCCAGCAGTTCTCCTCAGAGGGGCTACAATGAGCAGTTCTTC.

The V gene is TRBV19, the J gene TRBJ1-1, with D hard to call. This CDR3 has 12 amino acids. Trimming took off 10 bases at V and 4 bases at J, with 13 bases between the two ends. CDR1 LNHDA and CDR2 SQIVND come from the germline V gene (reference sequence). CDR3 residues: CATGGVGTEAFF. The DNA of the CDR3 is TGTGCCACCGGCGGCGTCGGCACTGAAGCTTTCTTT.

A note on this clone: The conserved final phenylalanine or tryptophan is absent from the CDR3, which likely points to a read error. V is TRBV18 and J is TRBJ2-7; D unclear. The CDR3 covers 12 residues. Trimming removed 6 bases at V and 3 bases at J, with 9 bases between. CDR1 KGHSH and CDR2 LQKENI come from the germline V gene. For the CDR3, the DNA is TGTGCCAGCTCGCCAACACACTACGAGCAGTACCTC. Protein: CASSPTHYEQYL.

The chain employs TRBV7-8 and TRBJ2-5; D is perhaps TRBD1 (5 bases). The CDR3 is 15 amino acids. V lost 3 bases and J lost 5, with 16 bases in between. The V gene's germline CDR1 is SGHVS and CDR2 FQNEAQ. The CDR3 nucleotides are TGTGCCAGCAGCTTCACAGGTGAACCTCGGGAGACCCAGTACTTC. Protein sequence: CASSFTGEPRETQYF. Full variable domain (remainder filled in from reference TRBV7-8 and TRBJ2-5): GAGVSQSPRYKVAKRGQDVALRCDPISGHVSLFWYQQALGQGPEFLTYFQNEAQLDKSGLPSDRFFAERPEGSVSTLKIQRTQQEDSAVYLCASSFTGEPRETQYFGPGTRLLVL.